This is a list of T cell receptor beta chains from one sample in a study of OX40 agonist ivuxolimab in advanced cancers. Profiled with immunoSEQ multiplex PCR; TCRdb holds only in-frame clones, not every one. The sample shows under 45,000 clones, around 80% of them seen only once. This sample comprised CD4+ or CD8+ T cells sorted from blood, obtained in a trial of the OX40 agonist ivuxolimab. The receptor set was obtained from an adult with an advanced solid tumor such as melanoma, head and neck, liver or kidney cancer. CDR3s include the opening cysteine and the closing phenylalanine or tryptophan. The D gene is left open where the match is weak. Clone size is stated in some rows and not others, as once, few, many or a class when expanded.

V	length	D	size	J	CDR3	DNA
TRBV28	15	TRBD1	NA	TRBJ1-4	CASRRATGAREKLFF	TGTGCCAGCCGGAGGGCGACAGGGGCGCGGGAAAAACTGTTTTTT
TRBV9	12	NA	NA	TRBJ2-3	CASSAEGGVGYF	TGTGCCAGCAGCGCGGAAGGAGGTGTGGGGTATTTT
TRBV2	15	NA	NA	TRBJ1-1	CARKLRTGRDTEAFF	TGTGCCAGGAAACTGAGGACCGGGAGGGACACTGAAGCTTTCTTT
TRBV4-1	14	NA	NA	TRBJ1-1	CASSQDVPHRGAFF	TGCGCCAGCAGCCAAGATGTACCTCATCGGGGGGCTTTCTTT
TRBV28	13	TRBD1	NA	TRBJ1-2	CASSLGNRGGYTF	TGTGCCAGCAGTTTGGGGAACAGGGGTGGCTACACCTTC
TRBV10-2	14	TRBD2	NA	TRBJ2-5	CASSPLAGGETQYF	TGCGCCAGCAGTCCTCTAGCGGGGGGTGAGACCCAGTACTTC
TRBV18	17	NA	NA	TRBJ1-5	CASSPESQGFPNQPQHF	TGTGCCAGCTCACCGGAAAGTCAGGGTTTCCCCAATCAGCCCCAGCATTTT
TRBV15	14	NA	NA	TRBJ1-1	CATSRDSAGTEAFF	TGTGCCACCAGCAGAGATTCGGCGGGCACTGAAGCTTTCTTT
TRBV7-9	14	NA	once	TRBJ2-5	CASSLGRAPETQYF	TGTGCCAGCAGCTTAGGGCGGGCCCCAGAGACCCAGTACTTC
TRBV11-1	15	TRBD2	few	TRBJ2-7	CASSLATSGGNEQYF	TGTGCCAGCAGCTTGGCGACTAGCGGGGGGAACGAGCAGTACTTC
TRBV19	15	TRBD1	NA	TRBJ1-2	CASSKRQGARNGYTF	TGTGCCAGTAGTAAACGACAGGGGGCGCGTAATGGCTACACCTTC
TRBV11-2	15	TRBD1	NA	TRBJ2-3	CASGPGTGGTDTQYF	TGTGCCAGCGGCCCCGGGACAGGGGGAACAGATACGCAGTATTTT
TRBV6-6	15	NA	NA	TRBJ2-7	CASSYLSRESYEQYF	TGTGCCAGCAGTTACCTGAGCCGGGAGTCCTACGAGCAGTACTTC
TRBV27	13	TRBD1	NA	TRBJ1-2	CASSPGQVVGYTF	TGTGCCAGCAGTCCCGGACAGGTCGTTGGCTACACCTTC
TRBV30	14	TRBD1	NA	TRBJ1-3	CASGDRRSGNTIYF	TGTGCCTCCGGGGACAGGCGTTCTGGAAACACCATATATTTT
TRBV6-4	15	NA	NA	TRBJ2-5	CASTSLQMTAQTQYF	TGTGCCAGCACCTCCCTTCAAATGACGGCCCAGACCCAGTACTTC
TRBV7-9	16	TRBD1	NA	TRBJ2-1	CASSPRTGAPYNEQFF	TGTGCCAGCAGCCCCCGGACAGGGGCGCCCTACAATGAGCAGTTCTTC
TRBV7-3	16	TRBD2	NA	TRBJ2-1	CASSLTSGGRYNEQFF	TGTGCCAGCAGCTTAACTAGCGGGGGCCGATACAATGAGCAGTTCTTC
TRBV5-1	14	NA	NA	TRBJ1-1	CASSLDSMNTEAFF	TGCGCCAGCAGCTTGGACAGTATGAACACTGAAGCTTTCTTT
TRBV19	13	TRBD1	few	TRBJ1-2	CASKSRDRDGYTF	TGTGCCAGTAAGTCCCGGGACAGAGATGGCTACACCTTC
TRBV4-1	19	NA	NA	TRBJ1-6	CASSQDPTGQTTYNSPLHF	TGCGCCAGCAGCCAAGATCCTACTGGACAGACGACTTATAATTCACCCCTCCACTTT
TRBV30	13	TRBD1	NA	TRBJ2-7	CAWSGQGIDEQYF	TGTGCCTGGAGTGGACAGGGTATCGACGAGCAGTACTTC
TRBV9	11	NA	NA	TRBJ2-7	CAIREGFKQYF	TGTGCCATCAGAGAGGGTTTCAAGCAGTACTTC
TRBV5-5	16	NA	few	TRBJ1-2	CASSPGSGAGIYGYTF	TGTGCCAGCAGCCCAGGCTCCGGAGCAGGGATTTATGGCTACACCTTC
TRBV4-1	13	NA	NA	TRBJ2-7	CASSQDVGYEQYF	TGCGCCAGCAGCCAAGATGTGGGGTACGAGCAGTACTTC
TRBV29-1	14	TRBD1	NA	TRBJ2-7	CSVDPGTGSGEQYF	TGCAGCGTCGATCCCGGGACAGGGTCGGGGGAGCAGTACTTC
TRBV13	17	TRBD2	NA	TRBJ2-1	CASSLGPLAGSYNEQFF	TGTGCCAGCAGCTTAGGCCCCCTAGCGGGGTCATACAATGAGCAGTTCTTC
TRBV4-1	12	NA	NA	TRBJ2-1	CASSQEHGEQFF	TGCGCCAGCAGCCAAGAACACGGAGAGCAGTTCTTC
TRBV30	13	NA	once	TRBJ1-1	CAWSVGILAEAFF	TGTGCCTGGAGTGTAGGGATCTTAGCTGAAGCTTTCTTT
TRBV4-1	14	NA	NA	TRBJ1-1	CASSQGRLNTEAFF	TGCGCCAGCAGCCAAGGGAGACTGAACACTGAAGCTTTCTTT
TRBV11-2	13	NA	few	TRBJ1-1	CASSPTVGTEAFF	TGTGCCAGCAGCCCGACCGTGGGCACTGAAGCTTTCTTT
TRBV5-5	16	TRBD1	once	TRBJ2-1	CASSLALGQGLYEQFF	TGTGCCAGCAGCTTGGCCTTAGGACAGGGGTTATATGAGCAGTTCTTC
TRBV19	13	NA	NA	TRBJ1-5	CASSMVENQPQHF	TGTGCCAGTAGTATGGTAGAAAATCAGCCCCAGCATTTT
TRBV5-1	15	NA	NA	TRBJ1-4	CASSLGGHTNEKLFF	TGCGCCAGCAGCTTGGGGGGGCACACTAATGAAAAACTGTTTTTT
TRBV7-3	13	TRBD1	NA	TRBJ2-5	CASGQGVGETQYF	TGTGCCAGCGGCCAGGGGGTAGGGGAGACCCAGTACTTC
TRBV5-4	18	TRBD2	NA	TRBJ2-3	CASSPPTSGGPSTDTQYF	TGTGCCAGCAGCCCCCCGACTAGCGGGGGCCCTAGCACAGATACGCAGTATTTT
TRBV28	15	NA	few	TRBJ1-5	CASNPTGFNNQPQHF	TGTGCCAGCAACCCGACAGGATTTAACAATCAGCCCCAGCATTTT
TRBV19	16	TRBD1	NA	TRBJ1-4	CASSIGGQSLNEKLFF	TGTGCCAGTAGTATTGGGGGACAGAGCCTTAATGAAAAACTGTTTTTT
TRBV19	17	TRBD2	NA	TRBJ2-7	CASSIGGEGTSQREQYF	TGTGCCAGTAGTATAGGGGGAGAGGGGACTAGTCAGCGCGAGCAGTACTTC
TRBV7-9	13	NA	NA	TRBJ1-2	CASSLVRWDGYTF	TGTGCCAGCAGCTTAGTGCGCTGGGATGGCTACACCTTC
TRBV2	12	NA	NA	TRBJ1-2	CASSGPSGGYTF	TGTGCCAGCAGTGGACCCTCCGGGGGCTACACCTTC
TRBV7-3	13	NA	NA	TRBJ1-2	CASSFSGGKGYTF	TGTGCCAGCAGCTTTTCGGGGGGCAAGGGCTACACCTTC
TRBV27	16	TRBD2	NA	TRBJ2-1	CASSPGLAGGLNEQFF	TGTGCCAGCAGTCCAGGACTAGCGGGGGGGCTGAATGAGCAGTTCTTC
TRBV5-6	16	NA	NA	TRBJ1-6	CASSLWGNSYNSPLHF	TGTGCCAGCAGCTTGTGGGGAAACTCCTATAATTCACCCCTCCACTTT
TRBV5-1	13	TRBD1	NA	TRBJ2-7	CASSLPGGHEQYF	TGCGCCAGCAGCTTGCCAGGGGGCCACGAGCAGTACTTC
TRBV19	16	TRBD2	NA	TRBJ2-7	CASSIVRLADSYEQYF	TGTGCCAGTAGTATAGTTCGGCTAGCGGACTCCTACGAGCAGTACTTC
TRBV6-5	13	TRBD1	NA	TRBJ1-2	CASSRGTDYGYTF	TGTGCCAGCAGTCGCGGGACAGACTATGGCTACACCTTC
TRBV30	13	NA	NA	TRBJ1-5	CAWSTGSNQPQHF	TGTGCCTGGAGTACTGGCTCCAATCAGCCCCAGCATTTT
TRBV11-2	16	NA	NA	TRBJ1-2	CASSYTRTRLDYGYTF	TGTGCCAGCAGCTATACACGGACAAGATTGGACTATGGCTACACCTTC